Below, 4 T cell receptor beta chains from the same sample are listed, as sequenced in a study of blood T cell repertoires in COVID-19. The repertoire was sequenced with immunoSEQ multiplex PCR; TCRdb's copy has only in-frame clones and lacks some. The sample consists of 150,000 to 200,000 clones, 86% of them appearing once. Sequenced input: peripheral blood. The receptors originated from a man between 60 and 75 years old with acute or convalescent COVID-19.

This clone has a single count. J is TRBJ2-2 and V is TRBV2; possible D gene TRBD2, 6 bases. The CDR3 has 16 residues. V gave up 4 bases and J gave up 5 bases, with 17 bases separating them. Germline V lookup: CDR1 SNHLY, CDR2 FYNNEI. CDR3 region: CASSAYGGVRTGELFF. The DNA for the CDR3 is TGTGCCAGCAGTGCTTACGGAGGGGTGCGAACCGGGGAGCTGTTTTTT.

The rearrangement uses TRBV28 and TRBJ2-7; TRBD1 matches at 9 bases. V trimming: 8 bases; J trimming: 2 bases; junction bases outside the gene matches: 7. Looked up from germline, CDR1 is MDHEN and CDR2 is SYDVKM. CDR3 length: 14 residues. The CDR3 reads CASGQTGGPYEQYF. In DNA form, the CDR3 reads TGTGCCAGCGGGCAGACAGGGGGGCCCTACGAGCAGTACTTC.

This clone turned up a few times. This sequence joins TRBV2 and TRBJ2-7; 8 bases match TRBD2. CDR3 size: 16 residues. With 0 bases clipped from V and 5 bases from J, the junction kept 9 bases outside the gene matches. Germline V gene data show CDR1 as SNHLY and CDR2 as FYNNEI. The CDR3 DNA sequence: TGTGCCAGCAGTGAAGCGGGGAAGCGGGAGATCGACGAGCAGTACTTC. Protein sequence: CASSEAGKREIDEQYF.

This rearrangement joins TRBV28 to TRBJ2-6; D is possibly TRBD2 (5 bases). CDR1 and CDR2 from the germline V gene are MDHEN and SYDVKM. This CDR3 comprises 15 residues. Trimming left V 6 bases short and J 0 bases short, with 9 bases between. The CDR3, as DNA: TGTGCCAGCAGCTCCGGAGGCTCTGGGGCCAACGTCCTGACTTTC. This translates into CASSSGGSGANVLTF.